This paragraph covers one TCR beta chain sequence. Its antigen is undetermined. These data originate in a study of post-analysis software for immune sequencing data. Study-level results: Four or five TRBV segments, TRBV5-6, TRBV5-1 and TRBV20-1 among them, were found more frequent in patients than controls.

cDNA libraries of TCR beta carried unique molecular identifiers. Hundreds of thousands of cDNA molecules were obtained from around 1 to 9.1 million T cells. A single record per CDR3 protein comes from TCRdb applying MiXCR to the PCR reads. The sample comprises about 820,000 distinct CDR3 sequences, around 50% of which are singletons, and roughly 4.4% rests with the top ten. Germline CDR1 reads MGHRA; CDR2 reads YSYEKL. The CDR3 consists of 16 residues. The V end lost 0 bases, the J end lost 5 bases, and 16 bases lay between the germline ends. This clonotype was obtained from a girl aged 5-17 years with multiple sclerosis. The rearrangement uses TRBV4-1 and TRBJ2-5; D is perhaps TRBD2 (5 bases). The sample was blood. CDR3 nucleotide sequence: TGCGCCAGCAGCCAAGAGAGGGCCGGTGGTATCGAGACCCAGTACTTC. Residues: CASSQERAGGIETQYF.